The 30 T cell receptor beta chains in this list originate from one sample, sequenced in a study of shared clonotypes between healthy human individuals. The data were produced by immunoSEQ multiplex PCR, yet TCRdb's version contains in-frame clones alone and is incomplete. The sample lists roughly 500,000 clones, about 85% seen once, with 10% to 15% in the top ten. The specimen sequenced was PBMCs. Receptor source: a middle-aged woman in good health. Some clones in this sample may be carry-over from other donors' samples.

This clone was seen at least ten times. In the same sample, other DNA sequences code for this CDR3. V and J are TRBV7-9 and TRBJ2-1; a possible D gene is TRBD2 (7 bases). Germline CDR1 reads SEHNR; CDR2 reads FQNEAQ (reference sequence). CDR3 length: 16 amino acids. The germline V and J ends were trimmed by 5 bases and 0 bases, with 14 bases remaining between them. The CDR3 here is CASSAWGGVSYNEQFF. CDR3 DNA sequence: TGTGCCAGCAGCGCCTGGGGGGGCGTCTCCTACAATGAGCAGTTCTTC.

DNA of the CDR3: TGTGCCAGCAGCGGAGACCCTCGCCGGGACAGTCTCGTGAACACTGAAGCTTTCTTT. It specifies CASSGDPRRDSLVNTEAFF. This chain links TRBV9 with TRBJ1-1; 7 bases map to TRBD1. V gave up 3 bases and J gave up 0 bases; unmatched junction bases: 17. CDR3 length: 19 amino acids. From germline, CDR1 is SGDLS and CDR2 YYNGEE.

This clone was detected once. This probably arose from a read error, given a far larger clone one base away. The V and J genes are TRBV30 and TRBJ2-5, with D unclear. The CDR3 is made up of 13 amino acids. The germline CDR1 and CDR2 sequences are GTSNPN and SVGIG (reference sequence). The V end was cut by 0 bases, the J end by 5 bases, with 10 bases between. CDR3: CAWSVSPSETQYF. The CDR3 nucleotides are TGTGCCTGGAGTGTATCCCCAAGTGAGACCCAGTACTTC.

The rearrangement uses TRBV5-4 and TRBJ2-4, with unresolved D. V lost 3 bases and J 0 bases, leaving 10 bases between the germline ends. Germline CDR1 is SGHNT and CDR2 is YYREEE (reference sequence). The CDR3 extends over 15 amino acids. The CDR3: CASSSGAIAKNIQYF. DNA of the CDR3: TGTGCCAGCAGCTCAGGAGCTATAGCCAAAAACATTCAGTACTTC.

The chain links TRBV5-1 to TRBJ1-5, with D perhaps matching TRBD1 (6 bases). From germline, CDR1 is SGHRS and CDR2 YFSETQ. Trimming removed 0 bases at V and 5 bases at J, with 9 bases between. CDR3 length equals 14 residues. The CDR3 spells CASSLEQGDQPQHF. The DNA of the CDR3 is TGCGCCAGCAGCTTGGAACAGGGAGATCAGCCCCAGCATTTT.

Comment on this clone: This sequence may be a read error, since a much larger clone differs from it by one base. The genes are TRBV5-1 and TRBJ2-7; D is undetermined. V was pared by 2 bases and J by 0 bases, with 9 bases between. The CDR3 totals 14 residues. CDR1 is SGHRS, CDR2 YFSETQ, per germline. The CDR3 protein is CASSFHGGSYEQYF. The CDR3 region has the DNA TGCGCCAGCAGCTTCCATGGCGGCTCCTACGAGCAGTACTTC.

The chain employs TRBV7-2 and TRBJ2-5; D perhaps matches TRBD1 (6 bases). The CDR3 consists of 15 residues. CDR1 is SGHTA, CDR2 FQGNSA, per germline. V lost 4 bases to trimming and J lost 4 bases, with 16 bases between them. The CDR3 nucleotides read TGTGCCAGCAGCTCCCAAACAGGGACGGGAGAGACCCAGTACTTC. It yields the protein CASSSQTGTGETQYF.

This clone showed up just a few times. The rearrangement joins TRBV28 to TRBJ2-6; 10 nucleotides line up with TRBD1. The CDR3 covers 16 residues. The V gene's germline CDR1 is MDHEN and CDR2 SYDVKM. V was clipped by 7 bases and J by 3 bases; unmatched bases: 6. CDR3: CASTRQGAFGANVLTF. CDR3 in DNA: TGTGCCAGCACTCGACAGGGGGCGTTTGGGGCCAACGTCCTGACTTTC. The entire variable domain, with the rest obtained from reference TRBV28 and TRBJ2-6, is as follows: DVKVTQSSRYLVKRTGEKVFLECVQDMDHENMFWYRQDPGLGLRLIYFSYDVKMKEKGDIPEGYSVSREKKERFSLILESASTNQTSMYLCASTRQGAFGANVLTFGAGSRLTVL.

The sample holds a few counts of this clone. CDR3 amino acids: CASSPRGRGGDTEAFF. The CDR3 nucleotides read TGTGCCAGCAGTCCAAGGGGCAGGGGTGGGGACACTGAAGCTTTCTTT. The genes are TRBV28 and TRBJ1-1; D is possibly TRBD1 (6 bases). This CDR3 is 16 amino acids long. V lost 5 bases to trimming and J lost 3 bases, with 19 bases between them. CDR1 and CDR2 from the germline V gene are MDHEN and SYDVKM.

The chain employs TRBV2 and TRBJ1-2, with 9 bases identical to TRBD1. The trim removed 11 bases at V and 4 bases at J, leaving 5 bases unmatched. The CDR3 is made up of 12 amino acids. CDR1 and CDR2 from the germline V gene are SNHLY and FYNNEI. CDR3 protein: CAGTGRSYGYTF. Written as DNA, the CDR3 is TGTGCCGGGACAGGGAGGTCCTATGGCTACACCTTC.

The chain has TRBV19 and TRBJ2-7; 10 bases align to TRBD2. Trimming at V came to 6 bases and at J to 3 bases, leaving 11 bases not matched to a gene. Germline V gene sequence: CDR1 LNHDA, CDR2 SQIVND (reference sequence). The CDR3 length is 16 residues. Written as DNA, the CDR3 is TGTGCCAGTAGCTGGACTAGCGGACAGCATATCTACGAGCAGTACTTC. Its translation: CASSWTSGQHIYEQYF.

About this clone itself: A much more abundant neighbour one base away suggests this may be a read error. This chain connects TRBV28 to TRBJ2-7, with 10 bases aligning to TRBD1. The junction had 2 bases not matched to a gene; V was cut back by 3 bases and J by 3 bases. The germline V gene has CDR1 MDHEN and CDR2 SYDVKM. The length of the CDR3 is 14 residues. The CDR3 loop reads CASSFGTGVYEQYF. CDR3 DNA sequence: TGTGCCAGCAGTTTCGGGACAGGGGTCTACGAGCAGTACTTC.

This clone was counted a single time. The V call is TRBV15, the J call TRBJ2-7; the D is unclear. Germline CDR1 reads LNHNV; CDR2 reads YYDKDF (reference sequence). Deletions cut 0 bases from V and 3 bases from J, with 6 bases between. This CDR3 is 13 amino acids long. The CDR3 reads CATSRERGYEQYF. CDR3 sequence (DNA): TGTGCCACCAGCAGAGAGAGAGGCTACGAGCAGTACTTC.

The V call is TRBV19, the J call TRBJ2-1; 9 bases map to TRBD2. This CDR3 is built from 15 residues. V lost 4 bases and J lost 0; bases outside the gene matches: 1. Germline loops: CDR1 LNHDA, CDR2 SQIVND (reference sequence). This CDR3 reads CASSTSGDSYNEQFF. DNA for the CDR3: TGTGCCAGTAGTACTAGCGGGGACTCCTACAATGAGCAGTTCTTC.

About this clone itself: This likely stems from a read error, as it lies one base from a far larger clone. This chain joins TRBV5-1 and TRBJ2-1, with a possible D match to TRBD1 (5 bases). This CDR3 is 15 amino acids long. Germline V CDR1 and CDR2: SGHRS, YFSETQ. Trimming shortened V by 0 bases and J by 2 bases, and 9 bases separated the two germline ends. DNA for the CDR3: TGCGCCAGCAGCTTGGGACAGATGACCTACAATGAGCAGTTCTTC. Its protein product is CASSLGQMTYNEQFF.

The V call is TRBV18, the J call TRBJ1-1; D uncertain. This CDR3 spans 16 amino acids. The germline V gene encodes CDR1 KGHSH and CDR2 LQKENI. Trimming stripped 3 bases from V and 0 bases from J, with 14 bases between. CDR3 in DNA: TGTGCCAGCTCACCTAACGCCAGGAGCATGAACACTGAAGCTTTCTTT. Translating it yields CASSPNARSMNTEAFF.

V usage is TRBV6-1 and J usage is TRBJ1-1; unclear D gene. This CDR3 is 11 amino acids long. V dropped 8 bases and J dropped 11 bases, with 15 bases sitting between them. CDR1 and CDR2 from the germline V gene are MNHNS and SASEGT. The CDR3 DNA reads as TGTGCCAGCCGGGAGGCGACCCGGGCTTTCTTT. Its protein is CASREATRAFF.

A word on this clone: This likely stems from a read error, as it lies one base from a far larger clone. This chain connects TRBV30 to TRBJ2-1, with a possible D match to TRBD2 (5 bases). The V gene's germline CDR1 is GTSNPN and CDR2 SVGIG (reference sequence). The germline V and J ends were trimmed by 2 bases and 8 bases, with 13 bases remaining between them. This CDR3 has 13 amino acids. In nucleotides, the CDR3 is TGTGCCTGGAGTCTGACTACGTTACATGAGCAGTTCTTC. As protein: CAWSLTTLHEQFF.

Concerning this clone: This likely traces to a read error, being one base from a far larger clone. The chain uses TRBV7-9 and TRBJ2-7; 10 bases are a match to TRBD2. This CDR3 region has 14 residues. Trimming removed 5 bases from V and 3 bases from J; junction bases left unmatched: 4. Germline CDR1 and CDR2: SEHNR and FQNEAQ (reference sequence). CDR3 amino acids: CASSGGTSDYEQYF. The CDR3 bases are TGTGCCAGCAGCGGAGGGACTAGCGACTACGAGCAGTACTTC.

This clone was detected a few times. The chain is built from TRBV4-1 and TRBJ2-7; 12 bases agree with TRBD2. Germline V gives CDR1 MGHRA, CDR2 YSYEKL. The CDR3 spans 16 residues. V lost 2 bases and J lost 3; bases outside the gene matches: 5. The CDR3 reads CASSQLPLAGGYEQYF. The CDR3 DNA sequence: TGCGCCAGCAGCCAACTTCCACTAGCGGGAGGCTACGAGCAGTACTTC.

V gene TRBV29-1 combines with J gene TRBJ2-6, with D perhaps matching TRBD2 (6 bases). V was pared by 6 bases and J by 4 bases, with 28 bases between. The CDR3 spans 19 residues. CDR1 and CDR2 from the germline V gene are SQVTM and ANQGSEA. CDR3: CSVAGGRAVAGPGANVLTF. The DNA of the CDR3 is TGCAGCGTGGCCGGGGGACGGGCGGTTGCAGGTCCCGGGGCCAACGTCCTGACTTTC.

In this sample, this clone turned up once. A far larger clone is just one base off, so this is likely a read error. Other DNA sequences from this sample encode an identical CDR3 as well. CDR3 nucleotide sequence: TGTGCCACCAGCAGACGAAGGACAGGGACCATCAACCAGCCCCAGCATTTT. This codes for CATSRRRTGTINQPQHF. The J gene is TRBJ1-5, the V gene TRBV15; 8 bases line up with TRBD1. CDR1 is LNHNV and CDR2 is YYDKDF in the germline V gene (reference sequence). V trimming: 2 bases; J trimming: 7 bases; junction bases outside the gene matches: 13. CDR3 length: 17 residues.

Worth noting for this clone: A far larger clone is one nucleotide away, so this likely arose from a read error. This chain uses TRBV2 with TRBJ1-2; D is unresolved. The CDR3 covers 14 residues. Germline values: CDR1 SNHLY, CDR2 FYNNEI. The CDR3 region is CASSRARIYYCYTF. CDR3 DNA sequence: TGTGCCAGCAGTAGGGCTCGGATATACTATTGCTACACCTTC. Drawing the rest from reference TRBV2 and TRBJ1-2, the complete variable domain is EPEVTQTPSHQVTQMGQEVILRCVPISNHLYFYWYRQILGQKVEFLVSFYNNEISEKSEIFDDQFSVERPDGSNFTLKIRSTKLEDSAMYFCASSRARIYYCYTFGSGTRLTVV.

This clone has only one observation. This chain joins TRBV5-1 and TRBJ2-2; perhaps TRBD2 as D (6 bases). The germline gives CDR1 SGHRS, CDR2 YFSETQ. The length of the CDR3 is 15 residues. V was trimmed by 4 bases and J by 2 bases, leaving 12 bases between them. The CDR3 is CASSRRGVNTGELFF. Here the CDR3 DNA reads TGCGCCAGCAGCCGCCGCGGGGTCAACACCGGGGAGCTGTTTTTT.

V and J are TRBV9 and TRBJ2-7; 7 positions match TRBD1. This CDR3 region has 16 residues. J gave up 0 bases and V 4 bases, and 10 bases lay outside the gene matches. CDR1 and CDR2 (germline): SGDLS, YYNGEE. CDR3 coding DNA: TGTGCCAGCAGCCCTCGACAGGGTGGCCCCTCCTACGAGCAGTACTTC. This gives the protein CASSPRQGGPSYEQYF.

The chain couples TRBV7-2 to TRBJ1-1, with TRBD1 identical over 7 bases. Losses at the gene ends were 1 base for V and 8 bases for J; bases not matched to a gene: 4. Germline CDR1 SGHTA, CDR2 FQGNSA. The CDR3 is 13 residues long. The CDR3 DNA reads as TGTGCCAGCAGCTTAGTGGGACAGTCCGAAGCTTTCTTT. This encodes CASSLVGQSEAFF.

This clone turned up a few times. Other DNA sequences in this specimen translate into the identical CDR3. This chain links TRBV19 with TRBJ2-3; tentatively, D is TRBD1 (5 bases). From germline, CDR1 is LNHDA and CDR2 SQIVND (reference sequence). V was pared by 1 base and J by 0 bases, with 5 bases between. This CDR3 spans 14 amino acids. CDR3 sequence (DNA): TGTGCCAGTAGTATAGGGACAAGCACAGATACGCAGTATTTT. Encoded protein: CASSIGTSTDTQYF. The variable domain in full, with the rest retrieved from reference TRBV19 and TRBJ2-3, is DGGITQSPKYLFRKEGQNVTLSCEQNLNHDAMYWYRQDPGQGLRLIYYSQIVNDFQKGDIAEGYSVSREKKESFPLTVTSAQKNPTAFYLCASSIGTSTDTQYFGPGTRLTVL.

This clone appeared once. The CDR3 bases are TGCGCCAGCAGCGAGCCGGGGGGGTCTGGAAACACCATATATTTT. Translation: CASSEPGGSGNTIYF. V gene TRBV4-1 combines with J gene TRBJ1-3; D possibly corresponds to TRBD1 (5 bases). The CDR3 length is 15 residues. V was shortened by 5 bases and J by 1 base, with 12 bases between the two germline ends. CDR1 and CDR2 from the germline V gene are MGHRA and YSYEKL.

This sequence joins TRBV18 and TRBJ2-1; TRBD2 matches 11 bases. The CDR3 spans 14 residues. Germline CDR1 is KGHSH and CDR2 is LQKENI. With V trimmed by 3 bases and J by 7 bases, 2 bases remained unmatched. CDR3 in DNA: TGTGCCAGCTCACCCGGGACTAGCGGTAATGAGCAGTTCTTC. Translated: CASSPGTSGNEQFF.

This rearrangement joins TRBV18 to TRBJ1-1; 9 nucleotides agree with TRBD1. This CDR3 spans 16 amino acids. Germline CDR1 reads KGHSH; CDR2 reads LQKENI. Trimming took 3 bases from V and 2 from J; bases not matched to a gene: 7. CDR3 sequence (DNA): TGTGCCAGCTCACCGTTACAGGGGGCGGCTAACACTGAAGCTTTCTTT. Translated: CASSPLQGAANTEAFF.